One sample yielded the 15 T cell receptor beta chains listed below, sequenced in a study of blood T cell repertoires in COVID-19. TCRdb's copy holds only in-frame clones and misses some; the assay was immunoSEQ multiplex PCR. The table has around 390,000 clones, 87% seen once. What was sequenced was PBMCs or T cells enriched from blood (not recorded which). The receptors derive from a woman aged 50 to 60 who had recovered from COVID-19.

The V call is TRBV7-9, the J call TRBJ1-5, with TRBD1 as a possible D gene (6 bases). The CDR3 totals 15 residues. V lost 4 bases and J lost 2, with 12 bases in between. Germline V gene lookup returns CDR1 SEHNR and CDR2 FQNEAQ (reference sequence). DNA of the CDR3: TGTGCCAGCAGCTCAATCGGACAGCGCAATCAGCCCCAGCATTTT. Encoded protein: CASSSIGQRNQPQHF.

The chain recombines TRBV7-9 with TRBJ2-2; 8 bases align to TRBD2. The germline V gene encodes CDR1 SEHNR and CDR2 FQNEAQ (reference sequence). The CDR3 consists of 16 residues. The junction had 8 bases not matched to a gene; V was cut back by 1 base and J by 7 bases. The CDR3 DNA is TGTGCCAGCAGCTTAGGCGGGGGGACCACAGGCGGGGAGCTGTTTTTT. Translating gives CASSLGGGTTGGELFF.

This clone was recorded a few times. This chain connects TRBV27 to TRBJ1-1; D unclear. This CDR3 is 14 amino acids long. The germline V and J ends were trimmed by 5 bases and 1 base, with 11 bases remaining between them. Germline assignment: CDR1 MNHEY and CDR2 SMNVEV (reference sequence). The CDR3 DNA reads TGTGCCAGCAGTCTTAATTCCGGGAACACTGAAGCTTTCTTT. This gives the protein CASSLNSGNTEAFF.

The chain employs TRBV6-1 and TRBJ1-5; tentative D call: TRBD1 (5 bases). Germline V CDR1 and CDR2: MNHNS, SASEGT. The CDR3 contains 15 residues. Between the trimmed V and J ends, which lost 3 bases and 3 bases, there was a span of 12 bases. The CDR3 region has the DNA TGTGCCAGCAGTGACGTGAAGGGGAACAATCAGCCCCAGCATTTT. Protein product: CASSDVKGNNQPQHF.

The chain is built from TRBV30 and TRBJ1-5; TRBD1 matches at 7 bases. This CDR3 is built from 16 residues. V was clipped by 0 bases and J by 3 bases; unmatched bases: 8. Per germline, CDR1 GTSNPN and CDR2 SVGIG (reference sequence). CDR3 amino acids: CAWSVPWDSSNQPQHF. As DNA, the CDR3 is TGTGCCTGGAGTGTACCGTGGGACAGCTCCAATCAGCCCCAGCATTTT.

The chain recombines TRBV19 with TRBJ2-1; 7 nucleotides line up with TRBD1. The CDR3 loop spans 14 amino acids. Germline trimming cut 3 bases from V and 4 bases from J; bases unmatched to any gene: 3. Germline V gives CDR1 LNHDA, CDR2 SQIVND (reference sequence). The CDR3 nucleotides read TGTGCCAGTAGTATGGGCAGGGGGTACAATGAGCAGTTCTTC. Protein sequence: CASSMGRGYNEQFF.

The chain joins TRBV13 to TRBJ1-6; D is unclear. V was clipped by 5 bases and J by 9 bases, with 11 bases between them. In germline, CDR1 is PRHDT, CDR2 FYEKMQ (reference sequence). This CDR3 contains 13 residues. CDR3 protein: CASSVGWSSPLHF. In DNA, the CDR3 is TGTGCCAGCAGCGTTGGATGGAGTTCACCCCTCCACTTT. Combining the CDR3 with reference TRBV13 and TRBJ1-6 gives the whole variable domain AAGVIQSPRHLIKEKRETATLKCYPIPRHDTVYWYQQGPGQDPQFLISFYEKMQSDKGSIPDRFSAQQFSDYHSELNMSSLELGDSALYFCASSVGWSSPLHFGNGTRLTVT.

This clone occurred a few times. V usage is TRBV7-9 and J usage is TRBJ2-7, with 8 bases fitting TRBD1. The J segment lost 2 bases and the V segment lost 5 bases, leaving 5 bases of the junction unmatched. The CDR3 spans 14 residues. Germline CDR1 is SEHNR and CDR2 is FQNEAQ (reference sequence). CDR3 loop: CASSRQGNTYEQYF. The CDR3 region has the DNA TGTGCCAGCAGCCGACAGGGGAATACCTACGAGCAGTACTTC.

The chain links TRBV14 to TRBJ1-3, with TRBD1 matching 7 bases. The CDR3 contains 14 residues. V lost 5 bases to trimming and J lost 7 bases; unmatched junction nucleotides: 8. Germline CDR1 SGHDN, CDR2 FVKESK. CDR3 region: CASSTLTGWNTIYF. The CDR3 region has the DNA TGTGCCAGCAGCACCCTGACAGGGTGGAACACCATATATTTT.

The chain employs TRBV3-1 (or the pseudogene TRBV3-2) and TRBJ1-1; D ambiguous. The CDR3 is 15 residues long. Trimming left V 1 base short and J 0 bases short, with 9 bases between. Germline values: CDR1 LGHDT, CDR2 YNNKEL (reference sequence). The CDR3 DNA reads as TGTGCCAGCAGCCAAGTTCGAGTATTGAACACTGAAGCTTTCTTT. This encodes CASSQVRVLNTEAFF.

V is TRBV19 and J is TRBJ2-7; TRBD2 matches 8 bases. Germline trimming cut 3 bases from V and 5 bases from J; bases unmatched to any gene: 9. CDR3 length: 15 amino acids. CDR1 and CDR2 from the germline V gene are LNHDA and SQIVND (reference sequence). The CDR3 bases are TGTGCCAGTAGTATCCAACCGGGACTAGTGAACGAGCAGTACTTC. Its translation: CASSIQPGLVNEQYF.

V gene TRBV5-6 combines with J gene TRBJ2-7; 9 bases match TRBD1. The V gene's germline CDR1 is SGHDT and CDR2 YYEEEE. V dropped 4 bases and J dropped 3; count of bases not matched to a gene: 8. The CDR3 extends over 15 amino acids. The CDR3, as DNA: TGTGCCAGCAGCCAAGGGACAGGGAGATTCTACGAGCAGTACTTC. It is translated as CASSQGTGRFYEQYF.

V usage is TRBV7-2 and J usage is TRBJ2-1; 8 positions match TRBD1. Germline CDR1 reads SGHTA; CDR2 reads FQGNSA. CDR3 length: 15 residues. The V and J ends lost 6 bases and 2 bases, in that order; junction bases with no gene match: 6. For the CDR3, the DNA is TGTGCCAGCAGGCCCGACAGGGGCACCTACAATGAGCAGTTCTTC. Protein: CASRPDRGTYNEQFF.

The table lists this clone with a count of one. The V and J genes are TRBV5-1 and TRBJ2-7, with D perhaps TRBD2 (5 bases). The CDR3 extends over 15 amino acids. Germline loops: CDR1 SGHRS, CDR2 YFSETQ. The V and J ends lost 0 bases and 6 bases respectively, with 16 bases between them. The CDR3 DNA sequence: TGCGCCAGCAGCTTGGAAGGCGCGGGCTCTGGCGAGCAGTACTTC. This translates into CASSLEGAGSGEQYF.

This chain connects TRBV19 to TRBJ2-5, with TRBD2 matching over 8 bases. J gave up 5 bases and V 2 bases, and 7 bases lay outside the gene matches. Germline-derived CDR1 and CDR2 are LNHDA and SQIVND (reference sequence). The CDR3 loop spans 15 amino acids. In DNA, the CDR3 is TGTGCCAGTAGTATAATTTGGACTAGCCTGGAGACCCAGTACTTC. Translated, it gives CASSIIWTSLETQYF.